One sample yielded the 3 T cell receptor beta chains listed below, sequenced in a study of monozygotic twins with cystic fibrosis. Assay: immunoSEQ multiplex PCR; the TCRdb copy retains only in-frame clones and omits some. The sample lists about 35,000 clones; approximately 72% were seen once. Sequencing was done on a sample of blood. The receptor source for this set is a girl aged 5-17 years with cystic fibrosis.

The chain uses TRBV19 and TRBJ1-5; TRBD1 matches 7 bases. Germline CDR1 LNHDA, CDR2 SQIVND (reference sequence). This CDR3 spans 13 amino acids. Trimming took 2 bases from V and 10 from J; bases not matched to a gene: 5. The CDR3 DNA reads as TGTGCCAGTAGTATATCCCAGGGGGTACCCCAGCATTTT. Translated: CASSISQGVPQHF.

The chain is built from TRBV6-1 and TRBJ1-2; 7 bases map to TRBD1. V shed 5 bases, J shed 3 bases, and the junction held 3 bases outside the gene matches. Germline V gives CDR1 MNHNS, CDR2 SASEGT. The CDR3 spans 13 residues. The CDR3 bases are TGTGCCAGCAGTCTAACAGGGGACTATGGCTACACCTTC. Its translation is CASSLTGDYGYTF.

The chain has TRBV4-2 and TRBJ2-1, with 10 bases aligning to TRBD2. Germline V gene lookup returns CDR1 LGHNA and CDR2 YNFKEQ. The CDR3 sequence is 17 residues long. V shed 1 base, J shed 7 bases, and the junction held 10 bases outside the gene matches. This CDR3 reads CASSQGPIPSGGNEQFF. CDR3 nucleotide sequence: TGTGCCAGCAGCCAAGGGCCGATTCCTAGCGGGGGTAATGAGCAGTTCTTC.